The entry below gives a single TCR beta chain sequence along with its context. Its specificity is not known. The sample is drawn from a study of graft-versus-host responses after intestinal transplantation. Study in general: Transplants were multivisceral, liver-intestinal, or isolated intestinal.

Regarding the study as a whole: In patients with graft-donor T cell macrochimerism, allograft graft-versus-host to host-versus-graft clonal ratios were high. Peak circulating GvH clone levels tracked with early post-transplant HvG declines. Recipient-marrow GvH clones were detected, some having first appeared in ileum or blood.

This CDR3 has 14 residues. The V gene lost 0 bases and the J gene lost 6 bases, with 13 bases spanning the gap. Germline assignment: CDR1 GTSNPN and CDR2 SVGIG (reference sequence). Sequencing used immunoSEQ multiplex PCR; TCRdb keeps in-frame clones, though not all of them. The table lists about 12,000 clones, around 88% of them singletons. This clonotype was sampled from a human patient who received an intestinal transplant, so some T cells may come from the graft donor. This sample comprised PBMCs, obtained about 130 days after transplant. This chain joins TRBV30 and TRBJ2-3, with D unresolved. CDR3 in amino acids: CAWSVLLTSDTQYF. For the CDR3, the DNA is TGTGCCTGGAGTGTTTTGTTGACTTCGGATACGCAGTATTTT. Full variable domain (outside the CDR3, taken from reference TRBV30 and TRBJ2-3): SQTIHQWPATLVQPVGSPLSLECTVEGTSNPNLYWYRQAAGRGLQLLFYSVGIGQISSEVPQNLSASRPQDRQFILSSKKLLLSDSGFYLCAWSVLLTSDTQYFGPGTRLTVL.